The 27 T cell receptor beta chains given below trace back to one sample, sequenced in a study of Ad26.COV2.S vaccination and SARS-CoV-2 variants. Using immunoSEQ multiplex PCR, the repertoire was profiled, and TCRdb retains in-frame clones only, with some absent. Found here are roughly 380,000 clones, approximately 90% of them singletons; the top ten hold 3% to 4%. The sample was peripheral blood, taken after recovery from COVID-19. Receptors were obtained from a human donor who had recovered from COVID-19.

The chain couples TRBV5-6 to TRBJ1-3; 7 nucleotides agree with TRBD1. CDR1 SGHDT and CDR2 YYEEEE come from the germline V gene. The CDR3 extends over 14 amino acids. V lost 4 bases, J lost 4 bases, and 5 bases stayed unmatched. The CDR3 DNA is TGTGCCAGCAGCCCCGTAGGGGGCGGAAACACCATATATTTT. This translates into CASSPVGGGNTIYF.

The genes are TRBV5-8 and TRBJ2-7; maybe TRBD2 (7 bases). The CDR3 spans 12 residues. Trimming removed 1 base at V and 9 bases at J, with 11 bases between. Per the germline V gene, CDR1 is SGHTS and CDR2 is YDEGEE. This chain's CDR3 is CASSLWGGAQYF. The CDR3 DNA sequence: TGTGCCAGCAGCTTGTGGGGGGGCGCGCAGTACTTC.

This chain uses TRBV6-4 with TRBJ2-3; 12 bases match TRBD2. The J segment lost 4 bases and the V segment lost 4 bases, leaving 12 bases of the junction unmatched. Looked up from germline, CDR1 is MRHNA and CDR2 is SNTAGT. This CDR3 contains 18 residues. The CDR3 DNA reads TGTGCCAGCAGTGTCGGCCTAGCGGGGGGGCCAAGGGCAGATACGCAGTATTTT. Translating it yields CASSVGLAGGPRADTQYF.

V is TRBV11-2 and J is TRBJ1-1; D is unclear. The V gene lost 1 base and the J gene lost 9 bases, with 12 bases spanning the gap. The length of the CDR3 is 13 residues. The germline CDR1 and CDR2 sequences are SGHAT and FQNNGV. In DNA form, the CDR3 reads TGTGCCAGCAGCTTAGGTTCGAGGTCTCAAGCTTTCTTT. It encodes CASSLGSRSQAFF.

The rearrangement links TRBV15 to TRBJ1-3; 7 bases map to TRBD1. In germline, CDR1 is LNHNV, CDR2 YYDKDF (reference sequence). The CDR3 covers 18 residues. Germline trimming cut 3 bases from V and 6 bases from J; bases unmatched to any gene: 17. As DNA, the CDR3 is TGTGCCACCAGCAGGGTGAGGGGGCCCAGGGGAGTTGAAAACACCATATATTTT. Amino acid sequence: CATSRVRGPRGVENTIYF.

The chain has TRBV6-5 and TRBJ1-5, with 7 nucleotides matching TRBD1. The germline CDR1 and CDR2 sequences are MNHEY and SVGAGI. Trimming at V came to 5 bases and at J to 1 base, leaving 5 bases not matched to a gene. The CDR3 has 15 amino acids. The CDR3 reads CASSTLRGSNQPQHF. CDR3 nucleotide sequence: TGTGCCAGCAGTACACTCAGGGGGAGCAATCAGCCCCAGCATTTT.

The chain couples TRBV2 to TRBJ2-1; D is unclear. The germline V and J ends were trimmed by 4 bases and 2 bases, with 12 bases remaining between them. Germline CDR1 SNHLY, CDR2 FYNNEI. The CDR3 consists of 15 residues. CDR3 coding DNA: TGTGCCAGCAGTGTTAGTCTGTCAACCTACAATGAGCAGTTCTTC. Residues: CASSVSLSTYNEQFF.

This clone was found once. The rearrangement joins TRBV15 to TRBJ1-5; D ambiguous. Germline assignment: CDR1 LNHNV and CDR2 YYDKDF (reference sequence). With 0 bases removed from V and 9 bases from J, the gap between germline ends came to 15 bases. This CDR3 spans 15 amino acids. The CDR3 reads CATSRDFERVRPQHF. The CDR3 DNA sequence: TGTGCCACCAGCAGAGATTTTGAGAGGGTTCGGCCCCAGCATTTT.

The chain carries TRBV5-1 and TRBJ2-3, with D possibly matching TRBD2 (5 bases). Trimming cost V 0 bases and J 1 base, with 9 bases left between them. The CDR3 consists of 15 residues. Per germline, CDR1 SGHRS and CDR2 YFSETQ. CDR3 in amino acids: CASSLDGVGTDTQYF. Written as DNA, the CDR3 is TGCGCCAGCAGCTTGGACGGGGTGGGCACAGATACGCAGTATTTT.

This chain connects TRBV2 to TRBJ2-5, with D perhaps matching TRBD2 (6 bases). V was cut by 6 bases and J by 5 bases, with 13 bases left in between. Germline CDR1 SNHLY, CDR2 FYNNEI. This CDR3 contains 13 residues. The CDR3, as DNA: TGTGCCAGCAGCGCGGGGCTGCGGGAGACCCAGTACTTC. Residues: CASSAGLRETQYF.

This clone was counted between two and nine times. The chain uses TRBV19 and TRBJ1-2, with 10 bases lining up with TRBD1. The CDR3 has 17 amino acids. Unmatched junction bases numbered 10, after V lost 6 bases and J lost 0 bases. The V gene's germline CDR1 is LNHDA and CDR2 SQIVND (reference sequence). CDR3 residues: CASRPRDRGIANYGYTF. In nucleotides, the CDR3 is TGTGCCAGTAGGCCCCGGGACAGGGGTATAGCTAACTATGGCTACACCTTC.

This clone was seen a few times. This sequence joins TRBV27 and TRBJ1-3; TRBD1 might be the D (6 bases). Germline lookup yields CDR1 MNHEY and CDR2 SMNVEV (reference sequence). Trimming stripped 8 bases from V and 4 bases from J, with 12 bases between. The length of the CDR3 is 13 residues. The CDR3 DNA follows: TGTGCCAGCGCACAGGGTTACGGAAACACCATATATTTT. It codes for CASAQGYGNTIYF.

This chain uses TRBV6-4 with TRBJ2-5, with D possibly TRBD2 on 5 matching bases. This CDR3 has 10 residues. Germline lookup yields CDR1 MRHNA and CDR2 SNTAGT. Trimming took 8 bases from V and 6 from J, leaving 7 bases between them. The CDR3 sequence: CASRGQTQYF. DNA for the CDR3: TGTGCCAGCCGGGGTCAGACCCAGTACTTC.

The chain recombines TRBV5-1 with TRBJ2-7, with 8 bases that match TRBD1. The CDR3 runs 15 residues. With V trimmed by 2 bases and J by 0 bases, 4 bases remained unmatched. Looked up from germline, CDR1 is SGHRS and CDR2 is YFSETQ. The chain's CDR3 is CASSLQGVNSYEQYF. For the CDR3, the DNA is TGCGCCAGCAGCTTACAGGGGGTCAACTCCTACGAGCAGTACTTC.

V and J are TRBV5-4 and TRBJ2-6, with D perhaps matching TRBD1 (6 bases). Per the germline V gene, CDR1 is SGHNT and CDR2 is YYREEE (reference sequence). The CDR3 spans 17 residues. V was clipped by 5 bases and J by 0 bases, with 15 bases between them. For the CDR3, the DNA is TGTGCCAGCAGGAATATACTCAGGGGCTCTGGGGCCAACGTCCTGACTTTC. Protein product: CASRNILRGSGANVLTF.

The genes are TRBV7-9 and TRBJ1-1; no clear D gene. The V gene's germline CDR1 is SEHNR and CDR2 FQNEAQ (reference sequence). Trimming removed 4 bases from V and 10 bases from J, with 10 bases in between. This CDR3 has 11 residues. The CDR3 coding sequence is TGTGCCAGCAGCTCTCTTGACGGAGCTTTCTTT. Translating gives CASSSLDGAFF.

The CDR3 DNA reads as TGTGCCAGTAGACTTACAGGATCCGGGGCCAACGTCCTGACTTTC. As protein: CASRLTGSGANVLTF. V and J are TRBV19 and TRBJ2-6, with D possibly being TRBD1 (5 bases). The CDR3 loop spans 15 amino acids. The V gene's germline CDR1 is LNHDA and CDR2 SQIVND (reference sequence). Between the trimmed V and J ends, which lost 6 bases and 4 bases, there was a span of 13 bases. Supplemented by reference TRBV19 and TRBJ2-6, the full variable domain reads DGGITQSPKYLFRKEGQNVTLSCEQNLNHDAMYWYRQDPGQGLRLIYYSQIVNDFQKGDIAEGYSVSREKKESFPLTVTSAQKNPTAFYLCASRLTGSGANVLTFGAGSRLTVL.

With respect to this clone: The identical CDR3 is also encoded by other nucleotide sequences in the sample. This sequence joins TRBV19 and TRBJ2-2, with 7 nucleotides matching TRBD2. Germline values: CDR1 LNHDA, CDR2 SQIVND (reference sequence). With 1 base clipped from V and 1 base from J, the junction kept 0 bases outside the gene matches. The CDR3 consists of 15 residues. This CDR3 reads CASSIGGGNTGELFF. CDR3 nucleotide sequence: TGTGCCAGTAGTATAGGCGGGGGGAACACCGGGGAGCTGTTTTTT. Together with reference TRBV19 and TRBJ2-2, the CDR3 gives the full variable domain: DGGITQSPKYLFRKEGQNVTLSCEQNLNHDAMYWYRQDPGQGLRLIYYSQIVNDFQKGDIAEGYSVSREKKESFPLTVTSAQKNPTAFYLCASSIGGGNTGELFFGEGSRLTVL.

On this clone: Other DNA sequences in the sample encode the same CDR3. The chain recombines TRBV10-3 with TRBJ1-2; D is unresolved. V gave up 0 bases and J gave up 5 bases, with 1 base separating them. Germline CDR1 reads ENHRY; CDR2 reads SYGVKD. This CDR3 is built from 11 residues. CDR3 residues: CAISESYGYTF. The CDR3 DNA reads TGTGCCATCAGTGAGTCGTATGGCTACACCTTC.

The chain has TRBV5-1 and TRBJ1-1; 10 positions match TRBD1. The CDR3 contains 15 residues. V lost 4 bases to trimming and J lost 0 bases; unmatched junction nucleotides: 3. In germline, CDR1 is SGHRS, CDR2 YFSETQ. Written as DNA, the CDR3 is TGCGCCAGCAGCCCGGGACAGGGGATGAACACTGAAGCTTTCTTT. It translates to CASSPGQGMNTEAFF.

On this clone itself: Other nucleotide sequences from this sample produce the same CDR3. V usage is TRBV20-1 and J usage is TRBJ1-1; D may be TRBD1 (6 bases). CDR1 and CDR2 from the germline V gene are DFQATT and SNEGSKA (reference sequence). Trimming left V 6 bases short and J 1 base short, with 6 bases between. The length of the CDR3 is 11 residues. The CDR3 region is CSAGQNTEAFF. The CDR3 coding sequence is TGCAGTGCGGGACAGAACACTGAAGCTTTCTTT.

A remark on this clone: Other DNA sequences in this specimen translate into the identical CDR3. The CDR3 spells CASSLRGDTEAFF. The CDR3 nucleotides are TGTGCCAGCAGCTTAAGGGGGGACACTGAAGCTTTCTTT. The chain joins TRBV11-2 to TRBJ1-1; the D gene is possibly TRBD1 (6 bases). Between the trimmed V and J ends, which lost 2 bases and 3 bases, there was a span of 7 bases. The CDR3 covers 13 residues. Germline CDR1 SGHAT, CDR2 FQNNGV.

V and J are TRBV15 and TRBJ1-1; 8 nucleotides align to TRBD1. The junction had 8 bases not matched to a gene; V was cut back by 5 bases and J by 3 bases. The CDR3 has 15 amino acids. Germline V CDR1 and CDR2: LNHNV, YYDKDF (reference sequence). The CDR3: CATSAAGGLDTEAFF. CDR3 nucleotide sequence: TGTGCCACCAGCGCGGCAGGGGGCTTGGACACTGAAGCTTTCTTT. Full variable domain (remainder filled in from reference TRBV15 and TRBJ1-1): DAMVIQNPRYQVTQFGKPVTLSCSQTLNHNVMYWYQQKSSQAPKLLFHYYDKDFNNEADTPDNFQSRRPNTSFCFLDIRSPGLGDTAMYLCATSAAGGLDTEAFFGQGTRLTVV.

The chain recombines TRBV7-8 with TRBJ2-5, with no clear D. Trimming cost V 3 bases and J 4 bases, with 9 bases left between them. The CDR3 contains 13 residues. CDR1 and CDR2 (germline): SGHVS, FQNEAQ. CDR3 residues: CASSFKVRETQYF. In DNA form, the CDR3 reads TGTGCCAGCAGCTTTAAGGTCCGAGAGACCCAGTACTTC.

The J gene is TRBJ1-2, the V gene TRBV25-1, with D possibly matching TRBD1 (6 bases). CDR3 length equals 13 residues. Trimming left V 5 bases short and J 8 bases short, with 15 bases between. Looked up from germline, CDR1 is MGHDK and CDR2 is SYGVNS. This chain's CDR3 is CASSSGTRGGYTF. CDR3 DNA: TGTGCCAGCAGTTCTGGAACCAGGGGAGGCTACACCTTC.

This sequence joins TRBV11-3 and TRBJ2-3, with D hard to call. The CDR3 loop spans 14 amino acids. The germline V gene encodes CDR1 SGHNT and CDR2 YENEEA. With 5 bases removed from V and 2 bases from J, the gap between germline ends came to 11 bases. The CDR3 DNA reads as TGTGCCAGCAGCCCCCGGCTAGACACAGATACGCAGTATTTT. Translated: CASSPRLDTDTQYF.

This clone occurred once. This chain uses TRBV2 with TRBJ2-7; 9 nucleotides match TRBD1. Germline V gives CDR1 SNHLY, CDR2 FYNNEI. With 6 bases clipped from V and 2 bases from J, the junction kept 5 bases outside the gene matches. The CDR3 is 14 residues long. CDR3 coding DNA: TGTGCCAGCAGCACCGGGACAGGGACCTACGAGCAGTACTTC. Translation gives CASSTGTGTYEQYF.